The 30 T cell receptor beta chains presented below share a single source sample, sequenced in a study of blood T cell repertoires in COVID-19. Method: immunoSEQ multiplex PCR; TCRdb's copy keeps in-frame clones and lacks some. The top ten hold 20% to 30% of the sample, which has under 45,000 clones, about four fifths seen once. The material sequenced was peripheral blood. The receptors shown here come from a human donor with acute or convalescent COVID-19. The donor label of this sample is uncertain.

The chain carries TRBV4-1 and TRBJ2-2; 8 bases fit TRBD2. Germline CDR1 MGHRA, CDR2 YSYEKL. The CDR3 runs to 18 residues. The V segment lost 4 bases and the J segment 0 bases; nucleotides outside the gene matches: 10. The CDR3 bases are TGCGCCAGCAGCCCGTACGTTATAGCGGGGCCGAACACCGGGGAGCTGTTTTTT. Its translation: CASSPYVIAGPNTGELFF.

The chain is built from TRBV25-1 and TRBJ1-1, with TRBD1 matching over 7 bases. CDR3 length equals 12 residues. V gave up 4 bases and J gave up 13 bases; unmatched junction bases: 9. Germline CDR1 reads MGHDK; CDR2 reads SYGVNS. The CDR3 reads CASSGNRGVGFF. As DNA, the CDR3 is TGTGCCAGCAGTGGGAACAGGGGAGTCGGTTTCTTT.

CDR3 nucleotide sequence: TGTGCCAGTAGTGTACAGGGGATATACACTGAAGCTTTCTTT. Translating gives CASSVQGIYTEAFF. This chain joins TRBV19 and TRBJ1-1, with 7 bases that match TRBD1. V trimming: 5 bases; J trimming: 3 bases; junction bases outside the gene matches: 6. The germline V gene encodes CDR1 LNHDA and CDR2 SQIVND (reference sequence). The CDR3 is made up of 14 amino acids.

The CDR3 loop reads CASSQGSREQYF. The CDR3 region has the DNA TGTGCCAGCAGCCAAGGGAGTAGGGAGCAGTACTTC. This chain joins TRBV3-1 (or the pseudogene TRBV3-2) and TRBJ2-7; D remains unclear. Germline V gives CDR1 LGHDT, CDR2 YNNKEL (reference sequence). V dropped 1 base and J dropped 7 bases, with 8 bases sitting between them. The CDR3 extends over 12 amino acids.

The chain employs TRBV11-2 and TRBJ2-7, with 12 bases lining up with TRBD1. This CDR3 is 15 amino acids long. CDR1 SGHAT and CDR2 FQNNGV come from the germline V gene. The J segment lost 7 bases and the V segment lost 6 bases, leaving 10 bases of the junction unmatched. The CDR3 region is CASSRVGTGGGEQYF. The DNA for the CDR3 is TGTGCCAGCAGTCGAGTGGGGACAGGGGGCGGGGAGCAGTACTTC.

In this sample, this clone is medium-sized. The V call is TRBV5-8, the J call TRBJ1-1; the D gene is possibly TRBD1 (5 bases). Trimming removed 3 bases at V and 11 bases at J, with 17 bases between. CDR1 is SGHTS and CDR2 is YDEGEE in the germline V gene. The CDR3 runs 13 residues. The CDR3 sequence is CASSWGGPGDAFF. The CDR3 nucleotides read TGTGCCAGCAGCTGGGGGGGACCTGGCGATGCTTTCTTT.

This chain links TRBV5-1 with TRBJ2-3, with 7 bases identical to TRBD1. Germline loops: CDR1 SGHRS, CDR2 YFSETQ. The CDR3 extends over 13 amino acids. With V trimmed by 7 bases and J by 2 bases, 4 bases remained unmatched. CDR3 sequence reads: CASGTGATDTQYF. The CDR3 nucleotides read TGCGCCAGCGGAACAGGGGCCACAGATACGCAGTATTTT.

This CDR3 reads CAWSNLRTGSKNTEAFF. The CDR3 region has the DNA TGTGCCTGGAGTAACCTCCGGACAGGGAGTAAGAACACTGAAGCTTTCTTT. The chain is built from TRBV30 and TRBJ1-1; 8 bases agree with TRBD1. The germline V gene encodes CDR1 GTSNPN and CDR2 SVGIG (reference sequence). After removal of 2 bases from V and 1 base from J, the junction contained 12 bases not matched to a gene. The CDR3 contains 17 residues. The full variable domain, in which reference TRBV30 and TRBJ1-1 provide the parts outside the CDR3, is SQTIHQWPATLVQPVGSPLSLECTVEGTSNPNLYWYRQAAGRGLQLLFYSVGIGQISSEVPQNLSASRPQDRQFILSSKKLLLSDSGFYLCAWSNLRTGSKNTEAFFGQGTRLTVV.

A single count supports this clone. J is TRBJ2-7 and V is TRBV18; perhaps TRBD2 as D (6 bases). This CDR3 spans 15 amino acids. V lost 3 bases and J 7 bases, leaving 19 bases between the germline ends. Germline-derived CDR1 and CDR2 are KGHSH and LQKENI. The CDR3 sequence: CASSPGREKVGEQYF. CDR3 sequence (DNA): TGTGCCAGCTCACCGGGACGGGAGAAGGTCGGAGAGCAGTACTTC.

V and J are TRBV6-2 or TRBV6-3 and TRBJ2-4, with 12 bases aligning to TRBD2. V lost 4 bases and J lost 0; bases outside the gene matches: 7. Germline V gene data show CDR1 as MNHEY and CDR2 as SVGEGT. This CDR3 is 18 amino acids long. For the CDR3, the DNA is TGTGCCAGCAGTTTCGAACTAGCGGGGGGTATAGCCAAAAACATTCAGTACTTC. Amino acids: CASSFELAGGIAKNIQYF.

This sequence joins TRBV18 and TRBJ2-3; D is ambiguous. Germline values: CDR1 KGHSH, CDR2 LQKENI. V lost 0 bases to trimming and J lost 3 bases, with 4 bases between them. The CDR3 is 13 residues long. This CDR3 is CASSPPQTDTQYF. As DNA, the CDR3 is TGTGCCAGCTCACCACCTCAGACAGATACGCAGTATTTT.

The rearrangement joins TRBV28 to TRBJ1-5, with D possibly matching TRBD1 (6 bases). The ends were cut back, 6 bases at V and 7 bases at J, with 13 bases in the middle. The CDR3 consists of 13 residues. From germline, CDR1 is MDHEN and CDR2 SYDVKM. CDR3 in amino acids: CASRPTGGQPQHF. CDR3 DNA sequence: TGTGCCAGCAGACCGACAGGAGGCCAGCCCCAGCATTTT.

CDR3 coding DNA: TGCAGCTTAGGAGGTGCCACGAGCTCCTACAATGAGCAGTTCTTC. Translating it yields CSLGGATSSYNEQFF. The chain joins TRBV29-1 to TRBJ2-1; D is possibly TRBD2 (5 bases). Germline lookup yields CDR1 SQVTM and CDR2 ANQGSEA. The CDR3 spans 15 residues. V lost 8 bases to trimming and J lost 0 bases, with 17 bases between them.

The gene calls are TRBV6-2 or TRBV6-3 and TRBJ2-7; 9 nucleotides line up with TRBD1. This CDR3 region has 14 residues. The V gene end was trimmed by 5 bases and the J gene end by 5 bases; junction bases not matched to a gene: 7. Germline V lookup: CDR1 MNHEY, CDR2 SVGEGT. The CDR3 bases are TGTGCCAGCAGTGGACAGGGGATCGGCAACGAGCAGTACTTC. This sequence encodes CASSGQGIGNEQYF.

The chain links TRBV6-5 to TRBJ2-5, with 7 bases lining up with TRBD1. CDR3 length: 16 residues. The V gene's germline CDR1 is MNHEY and CDR2 SVGAGI. The V segment lost 4 bases and the J segment 6 bases; nucleotides outside the gene matches: 14. The CDR3 sequence: CASSSQAHRTGQTQYF. The CDR3 bases are TGTGCCAGCAGTTCCCAAGCCCACCGGACAGGCCAGACCCAGTACTTC.

The chain employs TRBV5-1 and TRBJ2-5, with D perhaps matching TRBD1 (6 bases). Germline V lookup: CDR1 SGHRS, CDR2 YFSETQ. The CDR3 loop spans 15 amino acids. V was trimmed by 0 bases and J by 3 bases, leaving 12 bases between them. The CDR3: CASSLARDTKETQYF. The CDR3 DNA follows: TGCGCCAGCAGCTTGGCCCGGGACACCAAAGAGACCCAGTACTTC.

This clone was recorded a few times. The chain combines TRBV28 with TRBJ1-1; 7 positions agree with TRBD1. V trimming: 4 bases; J trimming: 7 bases; junction bases outside the gene matches: 15. Germline CDR1 is MDHEN and CDR2 is SYDVKM. The CDR3 runs 16 residues. The CDR3: CASSSILGTAHLEAFF. CDR3 DNA sequence: TGTGCCAGCAGTTCAATCCTCGGGACAGCCCATCTTGAAGCTTTCTTT.

The rearrangement links TRBV10-1 to TRBJ2-1; 7 bases fit TRBD2. Germline V gene data show CDR1 as WNHNN and CDR2 as SYGVQD (reference sequence). The V gene end was trimmed by 4 bases and the J gene end by 6 bases; junction bases not matched to a gene: 6. The CDR3 is 14 residues long. CDR3 bases: TGCGCCAGCAGTGGGTCGGGACTACCCAATGAGCAGTTCTTC. Translating gives CASSGSGLPNEQFF.

This chain links TRBV18 with TRBJ1-1, with 11 bases identical to TRBD1. This CDR3 contains 16 residues. Germline CDR1 and CDR2: KGHSH and LQKENI. The ends lost 2 bases at V and 5 bases at J; junction bases unmatched: 7. CDR3 DNA sequence: TGTGCCAGCTCACCAACGGACAGGGGGCGAGGGACTGAAGCTTTCTTT. The encoded protein is CASSPTDRGRGTEAFF.

This clone was seen a handful of times. V usage is TRBV10-1 and J usage is TRBJ2-1, with a possible D match to TRBD2 (6 bases). Germline V gene sequence: CDR1 WNHNN, CDR2 SYGVQD (reference sequence). Trimming stripped 6 bases from V and 0 bases from J, with 21 bases between. This CDR3 spans 18 amino acids. Here the CDR3 DNA reads TGCGCCAGCAGCGGTGCACTAGCAGGAGCAAGCTCCTACAATGAGCAGTTCTTC. This encodes CASSGALAGASSYNEQFF.

This chain connects TRBV28 to TRBJ2-2; TRBD2 is a possible D gene (6 bases). The CDR3 has 15 residues. V lost 3 bases, J lost 5 bases, and 13 bases lay in between. Germline V lookup: CDR1 MDHEN, CDR2 SYDVKM. The CDR3 sequence: CASSFRGFVTGELFF. The CDR3 DNA sequence: TGTGCCAGCAGTTTCCGGGGGTTTGTTACCGGGGAGCTGTTTTTT.

This chain connects TRBV27 to TRBJ1-4; 8 nucleotides line up with TRBD1. CDR3 length: 16 amino acids. CDR1 and CDR2 (germline): MNHEY, SMNVEV (reference sequence). V lost 4 bases, J lost 8 bases, and 12 bases stayed unmatched. DNA of the CDR3: TGTGCCAGCAGTTCCTTCCTGACAGGGGTCGGCGAAAAACTGTTTTTT. Its protein is CASSSFLTGVGEKLFF. Based on the CDR3 plus reference TRBV27 and TRBJ1-4, the full variable domain is EAQVTQNPRYLITVTGKKLTVTCSQNMNHEYMSWYRQDPGLGLRQIYYSMNVEVTDKGDVPEGYKVSRKEKRNFPLILESPSPNQTSLYFCASSSFLTGVGEKLFFGSGTQLSVL.

This clone showed up just a few times. The genes are TRBV28 and TRBJ2-3; D is uncertain. Trimming took 3 bases from V and 6 from J, leaving 16 bases between them. The CDR3 extends over 15 amino acids. Germline CDR1 reads MDHEN; CDR2 reads SYDVKM. CDR3 bases: TGTGCCAGCAGTTTTTCGGCAGGAATGTTCGATACGCAGTATTTT. Protein sequence: CASSFSAGMFDTQYF.

The gene calls are TRBV7-2 and TRBJ2-3; 10 bases agree with TRBD2. The germline CDR1 and CDR2 sequences are SGHTA and FQGNSA. This CDR3 has 19 residues. Losses at the gene ends were 2 bases for V and 0 bases for J; bases not matched to a gene: 11. CDR3 amino acids: CASSLRAGGLYPSTDTQYF. In nucleotides, the CDR3 is TGTGCCAGCAGCTTACGAGCGGGGGGGCTATACCCAAGCACAGATACGCAGTATTTT.

The gene calls are TRBV2 and TRBJ2-2; perhaps TRBD2 as D (7 bases). Looked up from germline, CDR1 is SNHLY and CDR2 is FYNNEI. The germline V and J ends were trimmed by 1 base and 5 bases, with 20 bases remaining between them. The CDR3 consists of 18 residues. Written as DNA, the CDR3 is TGTGCCAGCAGTGAAGGCCCCCTCGGGGGGCTGCGGACCGGGGAGCTGTTTTTT. Its protein is CASSEGPLGGLRTGELFF.

V usage is TRBV27 and J usage is TRBJ1-5; 10 bases agree with TRBD1. Trimming cost V 6 bases and J 6 bases; bases outside gene matches: 2. Per the germline V gene, CDR1 is MNHEY and CDR2 is SMNVEV (reference sequence). The length of the CDR3 is 13 residues. The DNA of the CDR3 is TGTGCCAGCAGGGGGACAGGGGTTCAGCCCCAGCATTTT. Residues: CASRGTGVQPQHF.

This chain joins TRBV5-6 and TRBJ1-2, with 10 positions matching TRBD1. CDR1 SGHDT and CDR2 YYEEEE come from the germline V gene. The J segment lost 13 bases and the V segment lost 4 bases, leaving 13 bases of the junction unmatched. The CDR3 is made up of 14 amino acids. CDR3 coding DNA: TGTGCCAGCAGCATTGACAGGGGGCAAGTATCTAGCACCTTC. It specifies CASSIDRGQVSSTF.

This clone was seen a handful of times. V is TRBV9 and J is TRBJ2-7; 10 bases agree with TRBD1. J gave up 4 bases and V 4 bases, and 8 bases lay outside the gene matches. Germline values: CDR1 SGDLS, CDR2 YYNGEE. The CDR3 extends over 15 amino acids. In DNA, the CDR3 is TGTGCCAGCAGCAAAGCCGGGACAGGGGAGTACGAGCAGTACTTC. Its translation: CASSKAGTGEYEQYF.

This clone was observed a few times. The chain recombines TRBV4-3 with TRBJ1-1, with D perhaps TRBD1 (6 bases). V shed 0 bases and J shed 1 base, with 15 bases lying between them. Germline CDR1 LGHNA, CDR2 YSLEER. This CDR3 spans 17 amino acids. CDR3: CASSQDWGGGSNTEAFF. The CDR3 DNA is TGCGCCAGCAGCCAAGACTGGGGGGGCGGATCGAACACTGAAGCTTTCTTT.

The V and J genes are TRBV7-2 and TRBJ1-2, with D possibly TRBD1 on 6 matching bases. The CDR3 length is 17 residues. The V end lost 2 bases, the J end lost 7 bases, and 23 bases lay between the germline ends. Germline CDR1 reads SGHTA; CDR2 reads FQGNSA. CDR3 sequence (DNA): TGTGCCAGCAGCTTATATCTCCCCCTCCGGGGGGCGAGTGGCTACACCTTC. As protein: CASSLYLPLRGASGYTF.